This is a list of T cell receptor beta chains from one sample in a study of blood T cell repertoires in COVID-19. Clones were sequenced by immunoSEQ multiplex PCR, and TCRdb holds only the in-frame ones, with some missing. The table lists some 300,000 clones, about nine tenths of them singletons. Sequenced: peripheral blood. These receptors originate from a woman in her 30s with COVID-19, enrolled during active disease. Each CDR3 is given with its conserved first and last residue. The D gene is left open where the match is weak. The size of a clone is reported for some rows only, either as once, few or many, or as a class for expanded clones.

J gene	V gene	D gene	clone size	CDR3 protein	CDR3 DNA
TRBJ2-3	TRBV28	.	.	CASSWTNTDTQYF	TGTGCCAGCAGTTGGACTAACACAGATACGCAGTATTTT
TRBJ1-3	TRBV9	.	.	CASSGPGGSGNTIYF	TGTGCCAGCAGCGGACCGGGGGGCTCTGGAAACACCATATATTTT
TRBJ1-1	TRBV7-9	TRBD1	.	CASSLSGQGTEAFF	TGTGCCAGCAGCTTATCGGGACAGGGGACCGAAGCTTTCTTT
TRBJ1-5	TRBV6-5	TRBD1	.	CASSKTGRSNQPQHF	TGTGCCAGCAGCAAGACAGGGCGTAGCAATCAGCCCCAGCATTTT
TRBJ1-4	TRBV7-9	.	.	CASSPRMRQSNEKLFF	TGTGCCAGCAGCCCCCGGATGAGACAGTCGAATGAAAAACTGTTTTTT
TRBJ1-2	TRBV28	.	.	CASSPGQGYYGYTF	TGTGCCAGCAGTCCAGGGCAGGGCTACTATGGCTACACCTTC
TRBJ2-7	TRBV11-2	.	.	CASSLERQSYEQYF	TGTGCCAGCAGCTTAGAGAGACAGTCCTACGAGCAGTACTTC
TRBJ1-1	TRBV27	.	.	CASGTQGNTEAFF	TGTGCCAGCGGTACTCAGGGGAACACTGAAGCTTTCTTT
TRBJ2-7	TRBV7-8	TRBD1	.	CASSLVGGPGQGYYEQYF	TGTGCCAGCAGCTTAGTAGGGGGCCCGGGACAGGGTTACTACGAGCAGTACTTC
TRBJ2-5	TRBV7-8	.	.	CASSHTLSQETQYF	TGTGCCAGCAGCCATACCTTGAGCCAAGAGACCCAGTACTTC
TRBJ1-6	TRBV6-5	.	few	CASSYSPWTDSPLHF	TGTGCCAGCAGTTACTCCCCTTGGACAGATTCACCCCTCCACTTT
TRBJ1-2	TRBV5-4	.	.	CASSSSEVNGYTF	TGTGCCAGCAGCTCGAGTGAGGTGAATGGCTACACCTTC
TRBJ2-1	TRBV7-9	TRBD1	.	CASRPAWGQVYNEQFF	TGTGCCAGCAGACCCGCTTGGGGACAGGTATACAATGAGCAGTTCTTC
TRBJ2-2	TRBV3-1/TRBV3-2	TRBD2	.	CASSQEERGANTGELFF	TGTGCCAGCAGCCAAGAAGAGCGGGGGGCGAACACCGGGGAGCTGTTTTTT
TRBJ1-2	TRBV4-3	.	.	CASSLSRGYGYTF	TGCGCCAGCAGCCTTTCCCGGGGCTATGGCTACACCTTC
TRBJ1-5	TRBV9	.	.	CASSVAGNQPQHF	TGTGCCAGCAGCGTAGCGGGGAATCAGCCCCAGCATTTT
TRBJ1-2	TRBV18	TRBD1	.	CASSQPTDRVNYGYTF	TGTGCCAGCTCACAACCGACGGACAGGGTCAACTATGGCTACACCTTC
TRBJ2-5	TRBV7-3	.	once	CASSLTGSQETQYF	TGTGCCAGCAGCCTTACAGGAAGCCAAGAGACCCAGTACTTC
TRBJ2-1	TRBV11-3	TRBD2	.	CASSPRGGTSGGESYNEQFF	TGTGCCAGCAGCCCCCGTGGTGGGACTAGCGGGGGTGAGTCCTACAATGAGCAGTTCTTC
TRBJ1-1	TRBV14	.	.	CASSEYRSNTEAFF	TGTGCCAGCAGCGAATACAGGTCGAACACTGAAGCTTTCTTT
TRBJ1-4	TRBV19	TRBD1	.	CASIGTENEKLFF	TGTGCCAGTATTGGGACAGAGAATGAAAAACTGTTTTTT
TRBJ2-2	TRBV11-2	.	once	CASSPRNTGELFF	TGTGCCAGCAGCCCTCGGAACACCGGGGAGCTGTTTTTT
TRBJ2-1	TRBV28	TRBD1	.	CASSSPTDRGNDEQFF	TGTGCCAGCAGTTCCCCTACGGACAGGGGAAACGATGAGCAGTTCTTC
TRBJ1-4	TRBV5-1	TRBD1	.	CASSRDSSTNEKLFF	TGCGCCAGCAGCAGGGACAGCTCAACTAATGAAAAACTGTTTTTT
TRBJ1-6	TRBV7-9	.	.	CASSLVGEGIAPLHF	TGTGCCAGCAGCTTAGTTGGGGAGGGTATAGCACCCCTCCACTTT
TRBJ1-1	TRBV19	.	.	CASSGGFFTEAFF	TGTGCCAGTAGTGGCGGGTTTTTCACTGAAGCTTTCTTT
TRBJ1-2	TRBV4-2	.	.	CASSQDPQGPKYGYTF	TGTGCCAGCAGCCAAGACCCCCAGGGTCCGAAATATGGCTACACCTTC
TRBJ2-1	TRBV28	TRBD1	few	CASTAAGQGASEQFF	TGTGCCAGCACCGCAGCGGGACAGGGGGCGAGTGAGCAGTTCTTC
TRBJ1-2	TRBV6-5	TRBD1	few	CASSYSTGYNYGYTF	TGTGCCAGCAGTTACTCGACAGGGTACAACTATGGCTACACCTTC
TRBJ1-2	TRBV27	.	.	CASRTWTNKYGYTF	TGTGCCAGCAGGACTTGGACAAACAAATATGGCTACACCTTC
TRBJ2-3	TRBV27	TRBD2	.	CASSFSSGYTDTQYF	TGTGCCAGCAGTTTTTCTAGCGGTTACACAGATACGCAGTATTTT
TRBJ2-1	TRBV7-6	TRBD2	.	CASSLTGLAASSYNEQFF	TGTGCCAGCAGCTTAACGGGACTAGCGGCGAGCTCCTACAATGAGCAGTTCTTC
TRBJ1-1	TRBV2	TRBD1	.	CAIPGDRGPTEAFF	TGTGCCATCCCTGGGGACAGGGGGCCCACTGAAGCTTTCTTT
TRBJ1-4	TRBV19	.	.	CASSRTVPTEKLFF	TGTGCCAGTAGTCGGACAGTCCCCACTGAAAAACTGTTTTTT
TRBJ1-6	TRBV11-2	.	.	CASSLLVQSPLHF	TGTGCCAGCAGCTTATTGGTCCAGTCACCCCTCCACTTT
TRBJ1-1	TRBV4-3	.	.	CASSQGVNTEAFF	TGCGCCAGCAGCCAAGGAGTGAACACTGAAGCTTTCTTT